Below, 18 T cell receptor beta chains from the same sample are listed, as sequenced in a study of PD-L1 blockade in urothelial cancer. Sample time point: peripheral blood 6 weeks after treatment start. Clones were sequenced by immunoSEQ multiplex PCR, and TCRdb holds only the in-frame ones, with some missing. The sample lists more than 95,000 clones; roughly 86% were seen once. Source: PBMCs, taken around atezolizumab (anti-PD-L1) treatment. The origin of the receptors is a man aged 50 to 60 with urothelial cancer.

The chain uses TRBV2 and TRBJ2-7; TRBD2 matches at 7 bases. The J segment lost 3 bases and the V segment lost 7 bases, leaving 12 bases of the junction unmatched. CDR3 length equals 15 residues. Germline V CDR1 and CDR2: SNHLY, FYNNEI. CDR3 nucleotides: TGTGCCAGCAAGGAGGGAGGGTCGCAGGTCTACGAGCAGTACTTC. Translation gives CASKEGGSQVYEQYF.

This clone was found a few times. The chain links TRBV28 to TRBJ2-4, with a weak D call TRBD1 (6 bases). Per germline, CDR1 MDHEN and CDR2 SYDVKM. Trimming removed 2 bases at V and 8 bases at J, with 10 bases between. The CDR3 loop spans 13 amino acids. As DNA, the CDR3 is TGTGCCAGCAGTTTACCAGGGGAAGACATTCAGTACTTC. It encodes CASSLPGEDIQYF.

This chain joins TRBV11-1 and TRBJ2-7; tentatively, D is TRBD2 (5 bases). CDR1 is SGHAT, CDR2 FQDESV, per germline (reference sequence). Trimming took 1 base from V and 6 from J, leaving 10 bases between them. There are 13 residues in the CDR3. CDR3 region: CASSLERVGEQYF. CDR3 in DNA: TGTGCCAGCAGCTTAGAGAGGGTAGGCGAGCAGTACTTC.

This chain joins TRBV4-1 and TRBJ1-3, with D maybe TRBD1 (5 bases). Trimming removed 0 bases at V and 3 bases at J, with 6 bases between. Per germline, CDR1 MGHRA and CDR2 YSYEKL. This CDR3 is 14 amino acids long. The DNA of the CDR3 is TGCGCCAGCAGCCAAGACAGGGTTGGAAACACCATATATTTT. It specifies CASSQDRVGNTIYF.

V usage is TRBV27 and J usage is TRBJ2-5; weak D call: TRBD2 (6 bases). V was trimmed by 3 bases and J by 1 base, leaving 12 bases between them. The CDR3 spans 15 residues. The germline CDR1 and CDR2 sequences are MNHEY and SMNVEV (reference sequence). CDR3 sequence reads: CASSFAGTLQETQYF. CDR3 sequence (DNA): TGTGCCAGCAGTTTCGCCGGGACTCTCCAAGAGACCCAGTACTTC.

The rearrangement joins TRBV28 to TRBJ2-3; the match to TRBD1 covers 7 bases. This CDR3 has 14 residues. The germline V gene has CDR1 MDHEN and CDR2 SYDVKM. With V trimmed by 5 bases and J by 6 bases, 8 bases remained unmatched. DNA of the CDR3: TGTGCCAGCAGTCGGGGACAGAGCATTGATACGCAGTATTTT. It yields the protein CASSRGQSIDTQYF.

This clone was detected a few times. The chain links TRBV9 to TRBJ1-3; TRBD1 matches at 10 bases. The CDR3 runs to 16 residues. Trimming removed 4 bases from V and 0 bases from J; junction bases left unmatched: 4. Germline assignment: CDR1 SGDLS and CDR2 YYNGEE. This chain's CDR3 is CASSPWTGGSGNTIYF. As DNA, the CDR3 is TGTGCCAGCAGCCCCTGGACAGGGGGCTCTGGAAACACCATATATTTT.

The chain combines TRBV27 with TRBJ1-4, with 10 bases that match TRBD1. J lost 2 bases, V lost 6 bases, and 0 bases had no gene match. The CDR3 runs 14 residues. Germline V gives CDR1 MNHEY, CDR2 SMNVEV (reference sequence). The CDR3 reads CASRGQGTNEKLFF. In nucleotides, the CDR3 is TGTGCCAGCAGGGGACAGGGGACTAATGAAAAACTGTTTTTT.

The gene calls are TRBV6-1 and TRBJ2-7, with TRBD1 as a possible D gene (7 bases). Per the germline V gene, CDR1 is MNHNS and CDR2 is SASEGT. The V gene lost 2 bases and the J gene lost 1 base, with 12 bases spanning the gap. This CDR3 is built from 15 residues. The CDR3 protein is CASSEIQGTSYEQYF. The CDR3, as DNA: TGTGCCAGCAGTGAAATACAGGGGACTTCCTACGAGCAGTACTTC.

V is TRBV11-1 and J is TRBJ2-2; TRBD1 matches at 7 bases. Trimming at V came to 5 bases and at J to 6 bases, leaving 6 bases not matched to a gene. Germline V gives CDR1 SGHAT, CDR2 FQDESV (reference sequence). The CDR3 is 14 amino acids. The CDR3 here is CASSPRQGSGELFF. The CDR3 nucleotides are TGTGCCAGCAGCCCCCGACAGGGCTCCGGGGAGCTGTTTTTT. Filled out from reference TRBV11-1 and TRBJ2-2, the complete variable domain reads EAEVAQSPRYKITEKSQAVAFWCDPISGHATLYWYRQILGQGPELLVQFQDESVVDDSQLPKDRFSAERLKGVDSTLKIQPAELGDSAMYLCASSPRQGSGELFFGEGSRLTVL.

The chain recombines TRBV28 with TRBJ2-7, with 10 positions matching TRBD1. The length of the CDR3 is 14 residues. V lost 8 bases to trimming and J lost 4 bases; unmatched junction nucleotides: 8. CDR1 and CDR2 from the germline V gene are MDHEN and SYDVKM. The CDR3 coding sequence is TGTGCCAGCGGTAGACAGGGGGCGGGGTACGAGCAGTACTTC. Protein product: CASGRQGAGYEQYF. Looking up the rest from reference TRBV28 and TRBJ2-7 gives the full variable domain: DVKVTQSSRYLVKRTGEKVFLECVQDMDHENMFWYRQDPGLGLRLIYFSYDVKMKEKGDIPEGYSVSREKKERFSLILESASTNQTSMYLCASGRQGAGYEQYFGPGTRLTVT.

V gene TRBV7-2 combines with J gene TRBJ2-1; no clear D gene. The CDR3 is made up of 11 amino acids. Looked up from germline, CDR1 is SGHTA and CDR2 is FQGNSA. The V end was cut by 5 bases, the J end by 10 bases, with 9 bases between. The CDR3 is CASSRWPEQFF. Written as DNA, the CDR3 is TGTGCCAGCAGCCGTTGGCCGGAGCAGTTCTTC.

This rearrangement joins TRBV7-8 to TRBJ2-1; 15 nucleotides line up with TRBD2. The CDR3 loop spans 17 amino acids. CDR1 SGHVS and CDR2 FQNEAQ come from the germline V gene. With V trimmed by 5 bases and J by 0 bases, 2 bases remained unmatched. CDR3 sequence: CASSGLAGGNSYNEQFF. The CDR3 region has the DNA TGTGCCAGCAGCGGACTAGCGGGGGGGAACTCCTACAATGAGCAGTTCTTC.

V is TRBV28 and J is TRBJ2-7; TRBD2 might be the D (5 bases). This CDR3 is 15 amino acids long. Trimming took off 5 bases at V and 0 bases at J, with 14 bases between the two ends. Germline assignment: CDR1 MDHEN and CDR2 SYDVKM. The CDR3 nucleotides are TGTGCCAGCAGTCCGAGACGGGGAAGCTCCTACGAGCAGTACTTC. This codes for CASSPRRGSSYEQYF.

This clone was found a few times. In DNA, the CDR3 is TGTGCCAGCTCATTCGGACAGGTAGGGGGATCACCCCTCCACTTT. Its protein product is CASSFGQVGGSPLHF. This chain links TRBV18 with TRBJ1-6; 7 positions match TRBD1. The CDR3 spans 15 residues. The V and J ends lost 5 bases and 10 bases, in that order; junction bases with no gene match: 11. Germline assignment: CDR1 KGHSH and CDR2 LQKENI.

This rearrangement joins TRBV2 to TRBJ1-5; no definite D call. Trimming cost V 5 bases and J 4 bases, with 12 bases left between them. The germline gives CDR1 SNHLY, CDR2 FYNNEI. The CDR3 sequence is 14 residues long. CDR3 DNA sequence: TGTGCCAGCAGTAAGTCCGGGAAGAATCAGCCCCAGCATTTT. Residues: CASSKSGKNQPQHF.

In DNA, the CDR3 is TGTGCCAGCAGACGACCGGGAGCTAACTATGGCTACACCTTC. It encodes CASRRPGANYGYTF. This rearrangement joins TRBV6-1 to TRBJ1-2, with unresolved D. V gave up 6 bases and J gave up 0 bases, with 11 bases separating them. The CDR3 length is 14 residues. CDR1 is MNHNS and CDR2 is SASEGT in the germline V gene.

The chain recombines TRBV21-1 with TRBJ1-5. TRBV21-1 is noted as a pseudogene. The CDR3 is made up of 13 amino acids. The CDR3: CASSKRGNQPQHF. CDR3 in DNA: TGTGCCAGCAGCAAAAGAGGAAATCAGCCCCAGCATTTT.